One and the same sample provided the 6 T cell receptor beta chains below, sequenced in a study of blood T cell repertoires in COVID-19. The protocol was immunoSEQ multiplex PCR, while the TCRdb copy is restricted to in-frame clones and leaves out a portion. The repertoire holds 95,000 to 100,000 clones, with 80% to 90% as singletons. Source material: peripheral blood. These receptors were taken from a man older than 75 with acute or convalescent COVID-19.

This clone was observed once. The chain has TRBV4-1 and TRBJ1-4; 7 bases match TRBD1. V shed 1 base and J 6 bases; nucleotides not matched to a gene: 2. The germline CDR1 and CDR2 sequences are MGHRA and YSYEKL. The CDR3 is 14 amino acids. CDR3 amino acids: CASSQVGTDEKLFF. The CDR3 DNA reads TGCGCCAGCAGCCAAGTGGGGACAGATGAAAAACTGTTTTTT.

The count of this clone is one. The chain is built from TRBV7-3 and TRBJ2-2, with 8 positions matching TRBD2. The CDR3 covers 14 residues. Trimming cost V 8 bases and J 7 bases; bases outside gene matches: 9. Germline CDR1 reads SGHTA; CDR2 reads FQGTGA. The CDR3 sequence is CASGEGLEVGELFF. CDR3 nucleotides: TGTGCCAGCGGGGAGGGACTAGAAGTCGGGGAGCTGTTTTTT.

The chain is built from TRBV28 and TRBJ1-2; a weak D match, TRBD1 (6 bases). Deletions cut 5 bases from V and 6 bases from J, with 16 bases between. The germline CDR1 and CDR2 sequences are MDHEN and SYDVKM. This CDR3 has 14 residues. The CDR3 reads CASSQVQGNHGYTF. CDR3 nucleotides: TGTGCCAGCAGTCAAGTACAGGGCAACCATGGCTACACCTTC.

The chain links TRBV6-6 to TRBJ2-5; 8 bases agree with TRBD1. CDR1 MNHNY and CDR2 SVGAGI come from the germline V gene (reference sequence). Unmatched junction bases numbered 5, after V lost 6 bases and J lost 5 bases. The CDR3 is 13 amino acids. The CDR3 DNA follows: TGTGCCAGCAGCCCAGGGGGCCGGGAGACCCAGTACTTC. This sequence encodes CASSPGGRETQYF.

The rearrangement links TRBV3-1 (or the pseudogene TRBV3-2) to TRBJ2-6; perhaps TRBD2 as D (5 bases). This CDR3 is built from 16 residues. The germline CDR1 and CDR2 sequences are LGHDT and YNNKEL (reference sequence). The V end lost 0 bases, the J end lost 3 bases, and 9 bases lay between the germline ends. In nucleotides, the CDR3 is TGTGCCAGCAGCCAAGATTTCGGGGATGGGGCCAACGTCCTGACTTTC. This codes for CASSQDFGDGANVLTF.

The rearrangement uses TRBV7-8 and TRBJ2-7; 7 nucleotides match TRBD2. The germline V gene has CDR1 SGHVS and CDR2 FQNEAQ. CDR3 length equals 15 residues. V gave up 5 bases and J gave up 2 bases; unmatched junction bases: 9. For the CDR3, the DNA is TGTGCCAGCAGCCCAACCCCGGGACTAACCTACGAGCAGTACTTC. It yields the protein CASSPTPGLTYEQYF.